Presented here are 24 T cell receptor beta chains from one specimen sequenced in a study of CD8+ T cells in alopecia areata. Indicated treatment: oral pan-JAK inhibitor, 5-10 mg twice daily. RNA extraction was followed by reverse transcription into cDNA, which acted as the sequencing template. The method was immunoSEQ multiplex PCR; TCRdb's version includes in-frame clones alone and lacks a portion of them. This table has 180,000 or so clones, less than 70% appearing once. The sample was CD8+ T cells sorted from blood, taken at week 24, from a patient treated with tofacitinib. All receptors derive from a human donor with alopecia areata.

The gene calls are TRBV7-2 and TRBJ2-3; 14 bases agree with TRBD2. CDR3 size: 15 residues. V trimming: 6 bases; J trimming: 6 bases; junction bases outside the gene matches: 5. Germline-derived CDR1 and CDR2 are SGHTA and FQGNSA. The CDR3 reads CASSRTSGGSDTQYF. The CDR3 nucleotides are TGTGCCAGCAGTCGGACTAGCGGGGGGTCTGATACGCAGTATTTT.

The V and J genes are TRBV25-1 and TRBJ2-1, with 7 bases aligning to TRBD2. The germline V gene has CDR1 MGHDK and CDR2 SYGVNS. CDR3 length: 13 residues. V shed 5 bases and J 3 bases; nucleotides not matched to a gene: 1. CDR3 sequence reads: CASSWDYYNEQFF. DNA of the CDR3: TGTGCCAGCAGTTGGGACTACTACAATGAGCAGTTCTTC.

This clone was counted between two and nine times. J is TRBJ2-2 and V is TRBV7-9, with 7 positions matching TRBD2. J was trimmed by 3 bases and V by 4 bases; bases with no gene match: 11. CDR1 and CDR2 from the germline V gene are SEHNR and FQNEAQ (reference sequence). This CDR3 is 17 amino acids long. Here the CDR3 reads CASSSTTWGLYTGELFF. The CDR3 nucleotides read TGTGCCAGCAGCTCTACTACGTGGGGACTATACACCGGGGAGCTGTTTTTT.

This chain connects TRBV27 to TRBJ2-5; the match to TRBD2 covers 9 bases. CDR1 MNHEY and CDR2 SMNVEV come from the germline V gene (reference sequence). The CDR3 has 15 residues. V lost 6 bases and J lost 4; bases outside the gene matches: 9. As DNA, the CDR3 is TGTGCCAGCAGCCTCTCCGGGACTAGCTTAGAGACCCAGTACTTC. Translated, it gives CASSLSGTSLETQYF.

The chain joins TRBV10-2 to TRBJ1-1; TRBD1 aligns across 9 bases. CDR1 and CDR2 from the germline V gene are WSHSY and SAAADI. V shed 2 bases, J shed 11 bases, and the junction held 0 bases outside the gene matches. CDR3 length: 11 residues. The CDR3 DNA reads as TGCGCCAGCAGTGAGGGACAGGGGGCTTTCTTT. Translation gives CASSEGQGAFF.

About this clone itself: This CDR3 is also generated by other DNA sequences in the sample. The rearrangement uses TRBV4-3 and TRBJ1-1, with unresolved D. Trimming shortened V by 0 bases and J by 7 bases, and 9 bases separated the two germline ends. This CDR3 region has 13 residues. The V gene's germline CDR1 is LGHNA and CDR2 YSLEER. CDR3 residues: CASSQDRRGEAFF. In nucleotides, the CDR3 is TGCGCCAGCAGCCAAGATCGTCGGGGTGAAGCTTTCTTT.

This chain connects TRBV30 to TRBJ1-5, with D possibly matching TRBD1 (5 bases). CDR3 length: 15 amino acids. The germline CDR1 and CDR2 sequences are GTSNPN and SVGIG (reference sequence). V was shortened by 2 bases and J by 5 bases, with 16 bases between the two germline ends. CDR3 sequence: CAWSPTVGVHQPQHF. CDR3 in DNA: TGTGCCTGGAGTCCTACAGTGGGGGTCCATCAGCCCCAGCATTTT.

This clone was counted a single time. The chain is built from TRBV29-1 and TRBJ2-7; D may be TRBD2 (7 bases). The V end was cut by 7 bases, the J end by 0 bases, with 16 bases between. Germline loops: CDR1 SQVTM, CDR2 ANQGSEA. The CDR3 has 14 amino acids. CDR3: CSALGGQSSYEQYF. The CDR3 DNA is TGCAGCGCCCTCGGGGGGCAGAGCTCCTACGAGCAGTACTTC.

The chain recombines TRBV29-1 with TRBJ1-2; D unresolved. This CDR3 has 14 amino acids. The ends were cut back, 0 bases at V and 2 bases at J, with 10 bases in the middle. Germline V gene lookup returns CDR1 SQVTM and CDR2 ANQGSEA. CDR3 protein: CSVEDPDTNYGYTF. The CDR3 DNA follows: TGCAGCGTTGAAGATCCTGATACGAACTATGGCTACACCTTC.

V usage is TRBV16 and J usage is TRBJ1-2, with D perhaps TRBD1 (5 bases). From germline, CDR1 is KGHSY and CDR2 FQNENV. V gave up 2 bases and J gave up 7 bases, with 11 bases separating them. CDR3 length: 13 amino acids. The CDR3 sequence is CASSQLQRGGYTF. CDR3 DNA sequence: TGTGCCAGCAGCCAACTCCAGAGGGGTGGCTACACCTTC. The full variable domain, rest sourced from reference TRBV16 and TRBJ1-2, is GEEVAQTPKHLVRGEGQKAKLYCAPIKGHSYVFWYQQVLKNEFKFLISFQNENVFDETGMPKERFSAKCLPNSPCSLEIQATKLEDSAVYFCASSQLQRGGYTFGSGTRLTVV.

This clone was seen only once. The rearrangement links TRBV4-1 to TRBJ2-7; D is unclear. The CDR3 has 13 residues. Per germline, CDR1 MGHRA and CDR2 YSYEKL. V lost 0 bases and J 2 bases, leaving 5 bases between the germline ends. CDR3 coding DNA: TGCGCCAGCAGCCAAGACTCCACCTACGAGCAGTACTTC. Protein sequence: CASSQDSTYEQYF.

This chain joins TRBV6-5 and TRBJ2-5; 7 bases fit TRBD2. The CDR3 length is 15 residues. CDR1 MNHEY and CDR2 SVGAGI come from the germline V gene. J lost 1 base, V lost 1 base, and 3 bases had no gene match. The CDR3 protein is CASSYLRGTQETQYF. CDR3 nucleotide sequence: TGTGCCAGCAGTTACTTGCGGGGGACCCAAGAGACCCAGTACTTC.

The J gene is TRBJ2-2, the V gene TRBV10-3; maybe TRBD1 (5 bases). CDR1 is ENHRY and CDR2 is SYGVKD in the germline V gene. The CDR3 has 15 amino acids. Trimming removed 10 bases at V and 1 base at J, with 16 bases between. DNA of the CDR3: TGTGCCACTCTAGAGTTGACAGTGAACACCGGGGAGCTGTTTTTT. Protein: CATLELTVNTGELFF.

The CDR3 bases are TGTGCCAGCAGCTTAAAGGCAGATGAGCAGTTCTTC. Its translation is CASSLKADEQFF. The gene calls are TRBV11-2 and TRBJ2-1; no reliable D call. Per germline, CDR1 SGHAT and CDR2 FQNNGV. The V gene lost 2 bases and the J gene lost 8 bases, with 7 bases spanning the gap. CDR3 length: 12 amino acids.

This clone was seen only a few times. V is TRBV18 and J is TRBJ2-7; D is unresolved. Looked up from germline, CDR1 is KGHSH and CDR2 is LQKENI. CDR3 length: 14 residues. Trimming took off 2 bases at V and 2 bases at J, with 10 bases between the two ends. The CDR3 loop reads CASSPDTSPYEQYF. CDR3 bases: TGTGCCAGCTCACCAGATACCAGTCCCTACGAGCAGTACTTC.

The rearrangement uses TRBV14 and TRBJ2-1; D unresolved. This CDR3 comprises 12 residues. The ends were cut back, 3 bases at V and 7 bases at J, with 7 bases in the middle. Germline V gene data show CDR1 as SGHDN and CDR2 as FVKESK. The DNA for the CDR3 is TGTGCCAGCAGCCACGCCGGGAATGAGCAGTTCTTC. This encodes CASSHAGNEQFF.

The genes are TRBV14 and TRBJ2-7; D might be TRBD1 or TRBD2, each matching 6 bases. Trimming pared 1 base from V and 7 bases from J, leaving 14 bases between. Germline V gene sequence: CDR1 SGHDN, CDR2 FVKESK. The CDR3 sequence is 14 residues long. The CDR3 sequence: CASSQVPGAKEQYF. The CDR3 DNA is TGTGCCAGCAGCCAAGTACCGGGGGCCAAGGAGCAGTACTTC.

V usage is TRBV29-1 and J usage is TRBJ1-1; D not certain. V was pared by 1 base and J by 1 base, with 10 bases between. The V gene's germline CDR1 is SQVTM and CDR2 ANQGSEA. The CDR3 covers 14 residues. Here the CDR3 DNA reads TGCAGCGTTGAAGTGTCACCCTGGAACACTGAAGCTTTCTTT. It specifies CSVEVSPWNTEAFF.

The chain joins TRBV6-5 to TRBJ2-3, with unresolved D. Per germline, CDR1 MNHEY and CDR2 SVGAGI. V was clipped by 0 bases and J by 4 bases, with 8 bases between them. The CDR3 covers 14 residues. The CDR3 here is CASSYSSGADTQYF. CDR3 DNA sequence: TGTGCCAGCAGTTACTCTTCAGGCGCAGATACGCAGTATTTT.

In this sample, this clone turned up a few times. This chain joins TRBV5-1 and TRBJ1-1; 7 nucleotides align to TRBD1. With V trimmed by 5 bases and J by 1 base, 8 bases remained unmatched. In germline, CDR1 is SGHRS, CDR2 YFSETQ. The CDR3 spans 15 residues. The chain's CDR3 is CASSGGQKENTEAFF. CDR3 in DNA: TGCGCCAGCAGTGGGGGACAGAAAGAGAACACTGAAGCTTTCTTT. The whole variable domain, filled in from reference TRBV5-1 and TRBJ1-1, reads KAGVTQTPRYLIKTRGQQVTLSCSPISGHRSVSWYQQTPGQGLQFLFEYFSETQRNKGNFPGRFSGRQFSNSRSEMNVSTLELGDSALYLCASSGGQKENTEAFFGQGTRLTVV.

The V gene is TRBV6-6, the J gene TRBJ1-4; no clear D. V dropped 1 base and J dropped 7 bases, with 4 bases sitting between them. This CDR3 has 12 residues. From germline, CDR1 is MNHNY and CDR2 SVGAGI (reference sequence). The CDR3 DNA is TGTGCCAGCAGTTACTACGGTGAAAAACTGTTTTTT. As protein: CASSYYGEKLFF.

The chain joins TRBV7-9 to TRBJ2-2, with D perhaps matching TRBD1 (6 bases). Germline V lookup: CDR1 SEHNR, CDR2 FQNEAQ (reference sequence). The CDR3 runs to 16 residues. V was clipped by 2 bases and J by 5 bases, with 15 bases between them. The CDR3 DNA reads TGTGCCAGCAGCTTATTATCCAGGGGACAAACCGGGGAGCTGTTTTTT. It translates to CASSLLSRGQTGELFF.

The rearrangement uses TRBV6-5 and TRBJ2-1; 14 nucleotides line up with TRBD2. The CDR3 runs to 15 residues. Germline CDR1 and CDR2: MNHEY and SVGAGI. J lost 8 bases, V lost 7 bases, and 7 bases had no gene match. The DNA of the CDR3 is TGTGCCAGCACTCGAGGGACTAGCGGGGGTGATGAGCAGTTCTTC. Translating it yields CASTRGTSGGDEQFF.

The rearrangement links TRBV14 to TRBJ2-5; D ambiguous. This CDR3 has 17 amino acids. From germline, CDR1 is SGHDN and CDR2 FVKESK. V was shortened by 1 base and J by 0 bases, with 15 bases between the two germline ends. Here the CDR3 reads CASSQGRLTRYQETQYF. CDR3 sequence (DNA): TGTGCCAGCAGCCAAGGCCGGTTGACCCGATACCAAGAGACCCAGTACTTC.